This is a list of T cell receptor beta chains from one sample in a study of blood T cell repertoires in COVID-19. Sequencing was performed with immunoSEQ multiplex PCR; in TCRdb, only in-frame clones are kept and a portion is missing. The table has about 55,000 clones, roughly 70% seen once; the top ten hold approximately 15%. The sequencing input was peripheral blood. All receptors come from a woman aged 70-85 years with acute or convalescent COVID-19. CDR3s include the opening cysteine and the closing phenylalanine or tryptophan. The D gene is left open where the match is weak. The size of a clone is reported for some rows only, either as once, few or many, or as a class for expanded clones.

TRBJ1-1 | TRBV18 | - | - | CASSAGLPTVGEAFF | TGTGCCAGCTCTGCTGGCCTGCCGACTGTTGGTGAAGCTTTCTTT
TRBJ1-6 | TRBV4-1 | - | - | CASSPTYNSPLHF | TGCGCCAGCAGCCCAACATATAATTCACCCCTCCACTTT
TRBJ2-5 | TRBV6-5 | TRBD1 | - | CASRRGQGGETQYF | TGTGCCAGCAGAAGGGGACAGGGTGGAGAGACCCAGTACTTC
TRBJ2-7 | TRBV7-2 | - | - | CASSYNYEQYF | TGTGCCAGCAGCTACAACTACGAGCAGTACTTC
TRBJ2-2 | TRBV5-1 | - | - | CASSNPSAAGELFF | TGCGCCAGCAGCAACCCTAGCGCAGCCGGGGAGCTGTTTTTT
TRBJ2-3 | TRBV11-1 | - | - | CASSLDRDTQYF | TGTGCCAGCAGCTTAGACAGGGATACGCAGTATTTT
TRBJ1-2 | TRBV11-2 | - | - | CASSLEGRYGYTF | TGTGCCAGCAGCTTAGAGGGGCGGTATGGCTACACCTTC
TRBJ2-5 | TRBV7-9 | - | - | CASSLTASQETQYF | TGTGCCAGCAGCCTGACAGCCTCTCAAGAGACCCAGTACTTC
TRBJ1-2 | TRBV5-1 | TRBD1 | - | CASSLVEIVFGTGGDYGYTF | TGCGCCAGCAGCTTGGTGGAGATAGTATTTGGGACAGGGGGCGACTATGGCTACACCTTC
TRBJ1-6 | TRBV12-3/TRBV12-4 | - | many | CASSFQSSPLHF | TGTGCCAGCAGTTTTCAGTCTTCACCCCTCCACTTT
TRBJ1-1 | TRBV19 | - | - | CASNRAGPGRTEAFF | TGTGCCAGTAATCGTGCGGGGCCGGGGAGAACTGAAGCTTTCTTT
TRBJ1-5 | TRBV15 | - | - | CATSRDFSGREFFF | TGTGCCACCAGCAGAGATTTTTCGGGGCGGGAATTTTTTTTT
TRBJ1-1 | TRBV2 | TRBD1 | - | CASPDRARAEAFF | TGTGCCAGCCCAGACAGGGCTCGGGCTGAAGCTTTCTTT
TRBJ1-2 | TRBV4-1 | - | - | CASSQVMVWHGYTF | TGCGCCAGCAGCCAGGTTATGGTATGGCATGGCTACACCTTC
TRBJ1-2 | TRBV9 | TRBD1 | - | CASSGTGPSNYGYTF | TGTGCCAGCAGCGGGACAGGACCCTCTAACTATGGCTACACCTTC
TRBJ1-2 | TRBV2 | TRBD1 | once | CAGTGDANYGYTF | TGTGCCGGGACAGGGGACGCCAACTATGGCTACACCTTC
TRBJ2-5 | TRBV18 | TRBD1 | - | CASSPGQQETQYF | TGTGCCAGCTCACCGGGACAGCAAGAGACCCAGTACTTC
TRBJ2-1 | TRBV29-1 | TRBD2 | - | CSVERGLDGGEQFF | TGCAGCGTTGAACGCGGACTAGATGGCGGTGAGCAGTTCTTC
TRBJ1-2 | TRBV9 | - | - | CASSPESSRLGYTF | TGTGCCAGCAGCCCCGAGTCCTCCCGGTTGGGCTACACCTTC
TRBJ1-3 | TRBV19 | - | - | CATTTGGSGNTIYF | TGTGCCACTACCACCGGGGGTTCTGGAAACACCATATATTTT
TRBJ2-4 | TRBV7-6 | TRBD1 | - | CASSQEGQGAQNIQYF | TGTGCCAGCAGCCAGGAGGGACAGGGGGCCCAAAACATTCAGTACTTC
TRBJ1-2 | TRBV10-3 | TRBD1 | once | CAIRQGARYGYTF | TGTGCCATCCGGCAGGGGGCGCGGTATGGCTACACCTTC
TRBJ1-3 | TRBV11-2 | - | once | CASSSGLSGNTIYF | TGTGCCAGCAGCTCGGGACTATCTGGAAACACCATATATTTT
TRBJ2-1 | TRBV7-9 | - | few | CASNSPGLYEQFF | TGTGCCAGCAACTCCCCGGGTTTATACGAGCAGTTCTTC
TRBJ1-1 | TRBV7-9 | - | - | CASVRAGSNTEAFF | TGTGCCAGCGTCAGGGCGGGGTCGAACACTGAAGCTTTCTTT
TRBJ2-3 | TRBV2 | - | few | CASSEQAGSSTDTQYF | TGTGCCAGCAGTGAACAGGCAGGGTCTAGCACAGATACGCAGTATTTT
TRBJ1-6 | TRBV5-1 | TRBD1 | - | CASSYRTGVENSPLHF | TGCGCCAGCAGCTATCGGACAGGGGTCGAGAATTCACCCCTCCACTTT
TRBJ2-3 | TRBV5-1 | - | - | CASSSTSGQLRGDTQYF | TGCGCCAGCAGCTCCACGTCCGGACAGTTGAGGGGAGATACGCAGTATTTT
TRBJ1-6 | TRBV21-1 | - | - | CASSKGYGDSSYNSPLHF | TGTGCCAGCAGCAAGGGTTATGGGGACAGCTCCTATAATTCACCCCTCCACTTT
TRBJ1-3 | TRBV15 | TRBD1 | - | CATSSGTGINTIYF | TGTGCCACCAGCTCCGGGACAGGGATAAACACCATATATTTT
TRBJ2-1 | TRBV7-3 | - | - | CASSRLPDSSNEQFF | TGTGCCAGCAGCCGGCTCCCGGACAGCTCCAATGAGCAGTTCTTC
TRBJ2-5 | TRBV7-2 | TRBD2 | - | CASSLPSGGGETQYF | TGTGCCAGCAGCTTACCTAGCGGGGGAGGAGAGACCCAGTACTTC
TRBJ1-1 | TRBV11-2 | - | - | CASSLMFKAFF | TGTGCCAGCAGCTTAATGTTTAAAGCTTTCTTT
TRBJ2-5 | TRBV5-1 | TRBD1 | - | CASSRTGGRETQYF | TGCGCCAGCAGCCGGACAGGGGGCAGGGAGACCCAGTACTTC
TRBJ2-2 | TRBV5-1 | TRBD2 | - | CASSPLAGDDTGELFF | TGCGCCAGCAGCCCCCTAGCGGGGGACGACACCGGGGAGCTGTTTTTT
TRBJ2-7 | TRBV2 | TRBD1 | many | CASSHTGEGGEQYF | TGTGCCAGCAGTCACACAGGGGAAGGGGGCGAGCAGTACTTC
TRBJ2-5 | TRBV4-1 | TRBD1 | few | CASSQQGEYQETQYF | TGCGCCAGCAGCCAACAGGGGGAGTACCAAGAGACCCAGTACTTC
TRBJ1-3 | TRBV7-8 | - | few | CASSFSGNTIYF | TGTGCCAGCAGCTTCTCGGGAAACACCATATATTTT
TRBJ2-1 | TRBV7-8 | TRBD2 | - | CASSLQRGGRNEQFF | TGTGCCAGCAGCTTACAGCGGGGGGGGCGCAATGAGCAGTTCTTC
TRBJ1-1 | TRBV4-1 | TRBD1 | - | CASSHPLSPGTGGEGTEAFF | TGCGCCAGCAGCCATCCACTCTCCCCCGGGACAGGGGGTGAGGGCACTGAAGCTTTCTTT
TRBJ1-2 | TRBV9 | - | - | CASSVGGRDIHGYTF | TGTGCCAGCAGCGTAGGCGGCAGGGATATCCATGGCTACACCTTC
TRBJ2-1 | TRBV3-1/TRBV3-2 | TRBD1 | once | CASSPFGTGRNEQFF | TGTGCCAGCAGTCCCTTCGGGACAGGGAGAAATGAGCAGTTCTTC
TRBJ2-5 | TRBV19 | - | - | CASSIPFQETQYF | TGTGCCAGTAGTATTCCGTTCCAAGAGACCCAGTACTTC